The source of this TCR beta chain is a study of shared clonotypes between healthy human individuals (dated by TCRdb to 2018 to 2021). For context, the study as a whole: The cohort included a few men and a couple of women between 18 and 49 years of age. Per donor, three plates each were used for CD4 naive and CD4 memory, two for CD8 naive, and one for CD8 memory. The study deeply sequenced blood TCR repertoires of about five healthy adults to estimate repertoire size and the extent of clonotype sharing between individuals. To increase sequencing depth and limit assay-specific biases, different laboratories used diverse techniques to prepare libraries and sequence TCR repertoires. Leukapheresis yielded between about 0.85 and 9 billion PBMCs per donor. What the work shows at the level of the full study, not this receptor alone: Even with the large sequencing depth, rarefaction of the sorted-subset datasets indicated that sequencing was incomplete. Based on pairwise subsampling, the degree of clonotype sharing among donors was expected to be affected by sequencing depth. The small number of donors limited the genetic and exposure-history diversity represented. Clonotypes shared by all four sorted-subset donors showed higher generation probabilities than non-shared clonotypes. Naive subsets generally had larger estimated clonotype richness than memory subsets did. Sampling was restricted to blood, and TCR repertoires in tissue are likely to differ from TCR repertoires in blood. Across a handful of donors, roughly 5.1% of naive CD4, around 3.5% of naive CD8, 2.3% of memory CD4, and roughly 0.41% of memory CD8 clonotypes were shared.

Donors were healthy HIV-negative adults with no recently reported acute infections or vaccinations. Only Caucasian adults living in Nashville, Tennessee, USA were represented among the donors. CD4+ T cells were enriched by magnetic negative selection, after which naive cells were positively selected on CD45RA and the negative fraction was taken as the memory subset. Blood was collected by leukapheresis, and PBMCs were isolated by Ficoll-Histopaque density gradient centrifugation and then cryopreserved in liquid nitrogen vapor phase. Analytical flow cytometry was used to check the purity and quantity of every magnetically sorted T cell population. From each sorted fraction, genomic DNA was isolated and quantified by UV absorbance on a Nanodrop 2000c. Using the deep immunoSEQ assay, multiplex PCR amplified TCR CDR3 regions from genomic DNA. Extracted genomic DNA from each cell subset was distributed evenly across all wells of several immunoSEQ 96-well plates, and each plate was treated as a replicate. For sorted subsets, around 0.2 ug genomic DNA, equal to approximately 30,000 T cell genomes, was loaded into each replicate PCR. The purified libraries were quantified using a Qubit 3.0 fluorometer, sized with a Bioanalyzer 2100, and then quantified again using the KAPA Library Quantification kit. A separate single-read 150-cycle Illumina NextSeq 550 flow cell was used to sequence each immunoSEQ 96-well plate. Per the authors' processing: The immunoSEQ output contained only junctional sequences without quality scores, so filtering could not match that applied to full-length reads. Sequences were annotated with PyIR, a Python wrapper for IgBLAST v1.9, and V/J genes and CDR3 were assigned using IMGT germline references. Reads were removed for weak V/J assignments (E-value above 1e-6), missing CDR3, stop codons, out-of-frame junctions, or ambiguous translated residues. V3J clonotypes were defined by identical inferred V gene, J gene, and CDR3 amino acid sequence. To compute the percentage overlap between repertoires, the number of shared unique clonotypes was divided by the size of the smaller repertoire. Three approaches were used to assess repertoire richness: RTK rarefaction, the Chao1 estimator, and Recon v2.1 estimates of unobserved clonotypes. Generation probabilities were computed with OLGA for all TCRbeta clonotypes obtained by the gDNA method from several donors. TCRdb limited this immuneACCESS table to in-frame rearrangements with V and J called. A share of clones is missing; checked studies link under half to unresolved V genes, and the rest is unexplained. Clone size and V and J calls were adopted from that table, with D and trimming inferred from the DNA. This sample comprises some 2,500,000 clones, 80% to 95% of them detected only once. The ten biggest clones cover 0.37% of the sample.

About this clone: Its cognate antigen has yet to be identified. No base-level quality is on record; no much larger clone is a single base apart.

The sequence was collected from a man in his late teens or twenties in good health. Some clones in this sample may be carry-over from other donors' samples. Sequenced sample: naive CD4+ T cells from PBMCs. Read against the paper, the sample's cell subset or site label means: CD45RA+ positively selected.

The CDR3 protein sequence reads: CASSHLEQYF. The bases read TGTGCCAGCAGCCATCTGGAGCAGTACTTC. The chain links TRBV2 with TRBJ2-7; the D segment cannot be called with confidence. Looking up the germline V gene yields CDR1 SNHLY and CDR2 FYNNEI. The junction carries 7 bases between V and J, which are trimmed by 6 bases and 7 bases respectively. The CDR3 has 10 amino acids, counting the end cysteine and phenylalanine. Only the CDR3 DNA is retained, 30 bases long and in frame from the first base.